This entry concerns a single T cell receptor (beta chain). This sample was included in a study of T cell changes during pregnancy in multiple sclerosis. The method was immunoSEQ multiplex PCR; TCRdb's version includes in-frame clones alone and lacks a portion of them. The sample has under 40,000 clones; 70% to 90% are singletons. The germline CDR1 and CDR2 sequences are SGHRS and YFSETQ. J was trimmed by 2 bases and V by 0 bases; bases with no gene match: 1. This CDR3 comprises 14 residues. Sequencing was performed on CD4+ T cells from peripheral blood mononuclear cells, taken before pregnancy. The clonotype was recovered from a female donor with multiple sclerosis, enrolled in a pregnancy study. This chain joins TRBV5-1 and TRBJ2-5; TRBD1 agrees at 7 bases. The chain's CDR3 is CASSLEGQQETQYF. The CDR3 DNA is TGCGCCAGCAGCTTGGAGGGACAGCAAGAGACCCAGTACTTC. Based on the CDR3 plus reference TRBV5-1 and TRBJ2-5, the full variable domain is KAGVTQTPRYLIKTRGQQVTLSCSPISGHRSVSWYQQTPGQGLQFLFEYFSETQRNKGNFPGRFSGRQFSNSRSEMNVSTLELGDSALYLCASSLEGQQETQYFGPGTRLLVL.